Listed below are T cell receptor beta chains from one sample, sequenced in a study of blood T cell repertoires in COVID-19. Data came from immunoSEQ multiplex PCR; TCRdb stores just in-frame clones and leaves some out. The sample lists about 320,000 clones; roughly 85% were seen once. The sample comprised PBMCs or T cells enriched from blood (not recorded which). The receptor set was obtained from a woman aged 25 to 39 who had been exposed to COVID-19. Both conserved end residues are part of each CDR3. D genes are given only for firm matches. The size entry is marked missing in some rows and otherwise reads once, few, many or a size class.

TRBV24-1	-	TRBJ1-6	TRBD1	TGTGCCACCGGTCGAAGTTTCTCGACAGGGAACATTCATTCACCCCTCCACTTT	CATGRSFSTGNIHSPLHF
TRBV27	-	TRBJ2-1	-	TGTGCCAGCAGTTTATCGGGGGGTGAGCAGTTCTTC	CASSLSGGEQFF
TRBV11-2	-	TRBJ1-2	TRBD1	TGTGCCAGCAGCTTACGGACAGGGAGTATGAGAGAAGGCTACACCTTC	CASSLRTGSMREGYTF
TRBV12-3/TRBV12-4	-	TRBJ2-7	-	TGTGCCAGCAGGGGGACTGAATCCTACGAGCAGTACTTC	CASRGTESYEQYF
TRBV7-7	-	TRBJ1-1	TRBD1	TGTGCTAGCACCTCAAGATGCCTGGGACAGGGCTATCCCACTGAAGCTTTCTTT	CASTSRCLGQGYPTEAFF
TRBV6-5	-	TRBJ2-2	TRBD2	TGTGCCAGCACTACCGGGACTAGAATCAGCGGGGAGCTGTTTTTT	CASTTGTRISGELFF
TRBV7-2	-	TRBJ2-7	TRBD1	TGTGCCAGCAGCTTCGACAGGGTATGGGGGGAGCAGTACTTC	CASSFDRVWGEQYF
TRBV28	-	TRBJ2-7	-	TGTGCCAGCAGTTTTCCGGACAGCTACGAGCAGTACTTC	CASSFPDSYEQYF
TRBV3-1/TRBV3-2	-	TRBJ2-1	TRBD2	TGTGCCAGCAGCCTCAGGACTAGCGGGAATGAGCAGTTCTTC	CASSLRTSGNEQFF
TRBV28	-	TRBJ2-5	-	TGTGCCAGCAGCAATTCCGGGACCCAGTACTTC	CASSNSGTQYF
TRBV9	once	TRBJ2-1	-	TGTGCCAGCAGCGGACTGGTAGCAAATGAGCAGTTCTTC	CASSGLVANEQFF
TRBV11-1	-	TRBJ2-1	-	TGTGCCATCCTTCATAGCGGATACAATGAGCAGTTCTTC	CAILHSGYNEQFF
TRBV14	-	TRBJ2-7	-	TGTGCCAGCAGCCAAGACAGGGGTTGGGGCGAGCAGTACTTC	CASSQDRGWGEQYF
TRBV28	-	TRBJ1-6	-	TGTGCCAGCACTCAAGCGGACTCTCGCTCCTATAATTCACCCCTCCACTTT	CASTQADSRSYNSPLHF
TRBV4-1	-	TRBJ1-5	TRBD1	TGCGCCAGCAGCCAAGGTGACAGGGATGGTCAGCCCCAGCATTTT	CASSQGDRDGQPQHF
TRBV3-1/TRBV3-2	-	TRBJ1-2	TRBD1	TGTGCCAGCAGCCAAGACAGGGGGCACTATGGCTACACCTTC	CASSQDRGHYGYTF
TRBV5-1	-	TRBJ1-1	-	TGCGCCAGCAGCTTGGGGCAGAAAATTGTTAACACTGAAGCTTTCTTT	CASSLGQKIVNTEAFF
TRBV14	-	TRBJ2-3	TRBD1	TGTGCCAGCAGCCAAGAGAGGGCAGGGGGAAGCACAGATACGCAGTATTTT	CASSQERAGGSTDTQYF
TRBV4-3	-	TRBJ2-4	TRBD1	TGCGCCAGCAGCCAAGATGTACAGGGGGACATTCAGTACTTC	CASSQDVQGDIQYF
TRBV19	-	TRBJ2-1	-	TGTGCCAGTAGTATTTTTAGTCTTGATGAGCAGTTCTTC	CASSIFSLDEQFF
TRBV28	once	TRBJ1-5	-	TGTGCCAGCAGTTCGCGCAGGGAGGGTAGCAATCAGCCCCAGCATTTT	CASSSRREGSNQPQHF
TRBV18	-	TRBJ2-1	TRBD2	TGTGCCAGCTCACCACCGAGCGGGAGCAACAATGAGCAGTTCTTC	CASSPPSGSNNEQFF
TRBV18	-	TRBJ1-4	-	TGTGCCAGCTCACCAATAGCTAATGAAAAACTGTTTTTT	CASSPIANEKLFF
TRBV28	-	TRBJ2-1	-	TGTGCCAGCAGTTTTACTAGCTCCCGGGTGCGGCAGTTCTTC	CASSFTSSRVRQFF
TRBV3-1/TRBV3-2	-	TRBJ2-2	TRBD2	TGTGCCAGCAGCTCAAGCCGACTAGCGGGTCGAACCGGGGAGCTGTTTTTT	CASSSSRLAGRTGELFF
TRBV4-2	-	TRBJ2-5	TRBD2	TGTGCCAGCAGCCAAGATGCCCGGCTAGCGGGAATGAGGGAGACCCAGTACTTC	CASSQDARLAGMRETQYF
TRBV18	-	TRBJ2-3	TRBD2	TGTGCCAGCTCACCACGACTAGCGGGAGGGGAAGATACGCAGTATTTT	CASSPRLAGGEDTQYF
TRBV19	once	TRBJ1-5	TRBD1	TGTGCCAGTAGTATAGGGACAGGGGGTTCGCCCCAGCATTTT	CASSIGTGGSPQHF
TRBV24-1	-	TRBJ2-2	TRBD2	TGTGCCACCAGTCATAGCGGGAGGGCATCCACCGGGGAGCTGTTTTTT	CATSHSGRASTGELFF
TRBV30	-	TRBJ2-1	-	TGTGCCTGGAGTGGGGGACATTTTCGGGGCAATGAGCAGTTCTTC	CAWSGGHFRGNEQFF
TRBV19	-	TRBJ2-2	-	TGTGCCAGTAGCCTAAGGGGGAACACCGGGGAGCTGTTTTTT	CASSLRGNTGELFF
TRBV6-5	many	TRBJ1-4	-	TGTGCCAGCAGTTACGGGGCCTCCACTAATGAAAAACTGTTTTTT	CASSYGASTNEKLFF
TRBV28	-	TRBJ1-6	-	TGTGCCAGCAGTCGAGGGGGGGGCCACGAATCTAATTCACCCCTCCACTTT	CASSRGGGHESNSPLHF
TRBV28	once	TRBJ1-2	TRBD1	TGTGCCAGCAGTTTACTCTTCGGACAGGGGAATAACTATGGCTACACCTTC	CASSLLFGQGNNYGYTF
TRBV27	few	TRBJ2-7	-	TGTGCCAGCAGCTCTACCGTTGGGCCCTACGAGCAGTACTTC	CASSSTVGPYEQYF
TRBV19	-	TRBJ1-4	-	TGTGCCAGTAGCACTAGGGTTCTGCCTAATGAAAAACTGTTTTTT	CASSTRVLPNEKLFF
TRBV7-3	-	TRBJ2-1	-	TGTGCCAGCAGCTTAACAGGGGGCAATGAGCAGTTCTTC	CASSLTGGNEQFF
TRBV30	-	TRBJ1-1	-	TGTGCCAGTCGTGGGTCGGGCACTGAAGCTTTCTTT	CASRGSGTEAFF
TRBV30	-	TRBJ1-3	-	TGTGCCTGGACAGGGGCTTACTCTGGAAACACCATATATTTT	CAWTGAYSGNTIYF
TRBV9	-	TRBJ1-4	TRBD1	TGTGCCAGCAGCGTAGATGATGAGGGGGCAGGGGAAAAACTGTTTTTT	CASSVDDEGAGEKLFF
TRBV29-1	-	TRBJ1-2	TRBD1	TGCAGCGTTGATCAGGGGGCGACCTCGAACTATGGCTACACCTTC	CSVDQGATSNYGYTF
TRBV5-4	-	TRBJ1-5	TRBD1	TGTGCCAGCAGCTCCGGACAGGAAAGAAATCAGCCCCAGCATTTT	CASSSGQERNQPQHF